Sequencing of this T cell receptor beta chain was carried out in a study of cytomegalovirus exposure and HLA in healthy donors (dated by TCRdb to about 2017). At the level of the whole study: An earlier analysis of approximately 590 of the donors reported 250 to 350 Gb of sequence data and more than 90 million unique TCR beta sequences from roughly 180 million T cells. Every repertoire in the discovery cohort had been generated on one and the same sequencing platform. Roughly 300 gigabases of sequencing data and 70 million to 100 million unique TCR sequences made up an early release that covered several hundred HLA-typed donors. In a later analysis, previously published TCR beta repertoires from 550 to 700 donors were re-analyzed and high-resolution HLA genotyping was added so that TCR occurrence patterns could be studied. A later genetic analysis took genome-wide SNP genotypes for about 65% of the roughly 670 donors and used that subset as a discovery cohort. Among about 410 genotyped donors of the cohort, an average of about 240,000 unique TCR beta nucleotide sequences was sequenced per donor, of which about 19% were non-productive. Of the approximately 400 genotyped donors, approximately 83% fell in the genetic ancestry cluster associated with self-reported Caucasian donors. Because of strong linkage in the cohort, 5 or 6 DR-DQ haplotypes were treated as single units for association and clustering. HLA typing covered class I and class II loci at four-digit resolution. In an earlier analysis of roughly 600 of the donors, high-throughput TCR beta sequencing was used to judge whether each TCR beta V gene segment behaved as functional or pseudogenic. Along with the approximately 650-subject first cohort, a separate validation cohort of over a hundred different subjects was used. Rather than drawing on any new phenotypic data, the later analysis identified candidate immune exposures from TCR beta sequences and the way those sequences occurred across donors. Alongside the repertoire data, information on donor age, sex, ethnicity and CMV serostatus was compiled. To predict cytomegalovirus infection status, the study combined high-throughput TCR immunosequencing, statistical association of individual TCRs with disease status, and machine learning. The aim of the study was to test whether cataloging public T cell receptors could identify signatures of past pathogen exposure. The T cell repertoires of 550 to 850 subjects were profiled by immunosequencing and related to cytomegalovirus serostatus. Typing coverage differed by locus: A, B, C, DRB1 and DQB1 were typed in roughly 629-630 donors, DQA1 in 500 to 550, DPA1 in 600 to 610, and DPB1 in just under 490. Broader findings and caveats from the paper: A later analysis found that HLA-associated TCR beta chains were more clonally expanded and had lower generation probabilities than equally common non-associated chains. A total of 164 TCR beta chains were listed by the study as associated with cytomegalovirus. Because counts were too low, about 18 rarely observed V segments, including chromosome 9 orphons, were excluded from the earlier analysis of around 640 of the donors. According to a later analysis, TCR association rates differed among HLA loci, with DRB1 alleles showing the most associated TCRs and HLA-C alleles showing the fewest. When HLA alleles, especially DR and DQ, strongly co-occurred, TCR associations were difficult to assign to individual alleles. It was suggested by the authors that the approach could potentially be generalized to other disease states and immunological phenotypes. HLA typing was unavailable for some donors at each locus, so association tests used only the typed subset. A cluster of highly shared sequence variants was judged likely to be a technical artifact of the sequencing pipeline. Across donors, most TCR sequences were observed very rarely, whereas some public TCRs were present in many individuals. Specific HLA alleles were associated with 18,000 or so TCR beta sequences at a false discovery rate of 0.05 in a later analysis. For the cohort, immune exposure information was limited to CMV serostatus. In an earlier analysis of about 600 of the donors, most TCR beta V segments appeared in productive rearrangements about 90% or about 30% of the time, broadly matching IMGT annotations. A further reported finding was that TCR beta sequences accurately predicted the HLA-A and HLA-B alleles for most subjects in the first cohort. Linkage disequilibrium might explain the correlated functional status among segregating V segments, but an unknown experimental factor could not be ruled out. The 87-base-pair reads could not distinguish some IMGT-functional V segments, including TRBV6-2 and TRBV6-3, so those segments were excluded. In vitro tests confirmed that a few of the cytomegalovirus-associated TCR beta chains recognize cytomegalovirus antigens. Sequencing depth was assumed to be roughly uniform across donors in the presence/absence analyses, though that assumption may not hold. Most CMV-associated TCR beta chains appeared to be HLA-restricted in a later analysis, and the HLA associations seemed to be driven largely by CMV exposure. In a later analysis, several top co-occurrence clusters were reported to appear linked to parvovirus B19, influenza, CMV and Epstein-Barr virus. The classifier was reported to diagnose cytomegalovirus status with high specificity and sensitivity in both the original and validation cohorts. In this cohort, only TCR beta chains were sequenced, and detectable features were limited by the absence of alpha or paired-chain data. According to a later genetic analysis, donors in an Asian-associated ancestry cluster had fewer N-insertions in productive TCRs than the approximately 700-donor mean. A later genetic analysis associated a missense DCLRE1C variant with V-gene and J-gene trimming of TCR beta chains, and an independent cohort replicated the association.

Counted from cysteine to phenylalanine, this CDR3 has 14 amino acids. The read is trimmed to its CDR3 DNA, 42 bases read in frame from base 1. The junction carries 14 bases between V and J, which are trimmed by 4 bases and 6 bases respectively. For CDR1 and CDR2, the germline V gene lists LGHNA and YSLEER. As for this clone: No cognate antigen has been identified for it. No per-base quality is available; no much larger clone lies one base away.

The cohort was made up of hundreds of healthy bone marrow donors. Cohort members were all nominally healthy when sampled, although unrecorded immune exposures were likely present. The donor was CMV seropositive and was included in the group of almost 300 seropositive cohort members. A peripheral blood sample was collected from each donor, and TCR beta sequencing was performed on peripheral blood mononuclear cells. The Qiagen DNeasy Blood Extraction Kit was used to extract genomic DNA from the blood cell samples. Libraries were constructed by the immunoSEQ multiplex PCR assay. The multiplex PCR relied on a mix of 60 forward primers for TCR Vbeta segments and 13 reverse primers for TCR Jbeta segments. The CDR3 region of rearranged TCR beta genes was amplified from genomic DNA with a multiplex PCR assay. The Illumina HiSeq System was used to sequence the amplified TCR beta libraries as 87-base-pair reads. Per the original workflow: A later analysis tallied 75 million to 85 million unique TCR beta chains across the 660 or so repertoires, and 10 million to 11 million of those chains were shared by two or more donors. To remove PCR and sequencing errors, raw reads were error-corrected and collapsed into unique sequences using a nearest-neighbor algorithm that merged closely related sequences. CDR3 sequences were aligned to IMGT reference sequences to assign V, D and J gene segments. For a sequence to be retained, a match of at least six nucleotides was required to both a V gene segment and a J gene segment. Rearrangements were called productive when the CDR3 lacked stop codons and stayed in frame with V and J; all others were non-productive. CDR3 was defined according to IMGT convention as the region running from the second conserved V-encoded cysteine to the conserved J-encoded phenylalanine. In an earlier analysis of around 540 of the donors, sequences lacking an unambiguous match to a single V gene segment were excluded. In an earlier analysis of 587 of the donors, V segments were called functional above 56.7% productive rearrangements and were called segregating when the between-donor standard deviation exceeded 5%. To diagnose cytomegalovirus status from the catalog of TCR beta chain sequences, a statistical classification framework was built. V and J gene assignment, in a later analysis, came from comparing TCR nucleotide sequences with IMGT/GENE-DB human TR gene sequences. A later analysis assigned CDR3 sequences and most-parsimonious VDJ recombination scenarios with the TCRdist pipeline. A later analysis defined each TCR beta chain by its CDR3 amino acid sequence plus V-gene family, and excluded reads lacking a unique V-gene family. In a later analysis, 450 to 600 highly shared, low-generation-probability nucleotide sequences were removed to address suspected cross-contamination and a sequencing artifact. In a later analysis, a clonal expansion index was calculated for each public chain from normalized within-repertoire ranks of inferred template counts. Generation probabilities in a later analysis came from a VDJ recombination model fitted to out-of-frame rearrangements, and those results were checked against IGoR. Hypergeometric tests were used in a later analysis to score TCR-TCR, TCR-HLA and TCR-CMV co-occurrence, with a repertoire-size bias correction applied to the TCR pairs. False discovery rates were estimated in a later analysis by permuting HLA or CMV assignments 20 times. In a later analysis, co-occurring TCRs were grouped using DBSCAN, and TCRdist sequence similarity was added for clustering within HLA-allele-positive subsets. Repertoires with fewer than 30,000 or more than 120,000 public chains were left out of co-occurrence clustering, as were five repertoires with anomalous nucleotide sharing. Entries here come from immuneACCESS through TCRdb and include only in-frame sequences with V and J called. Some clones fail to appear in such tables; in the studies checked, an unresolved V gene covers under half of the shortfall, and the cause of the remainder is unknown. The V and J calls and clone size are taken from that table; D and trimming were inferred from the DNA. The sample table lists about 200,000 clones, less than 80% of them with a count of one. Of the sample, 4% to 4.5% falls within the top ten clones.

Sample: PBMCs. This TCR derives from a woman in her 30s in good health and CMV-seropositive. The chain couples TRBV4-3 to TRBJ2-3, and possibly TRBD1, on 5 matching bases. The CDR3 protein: CASSPTGGIDTQYF. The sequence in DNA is TGCGCCAGCAGCCCCACAGGCGGAATTGATACGCAGTATTTT.